This is a list of T cell receptor beta chains from one sample in a study of blood T cell repertoires in COVID-19. Clones were read by immunoSEQ multiplex PCR, and TCRdb kept only the in-frame ones, dropping some. This sample carries more than 120,000 clones, about 85% of them seen once, and the ten largest clones take less than 3.5%. The specimen was peripheral blood. These receptors all come from a human donor with acute or convalescent COVID-19. The donor label of this sample is uncertain. The CDR3 runs from the conserved cysteine through the conserved F or W. A D gene is named only where the DNA matches it firmly. Where a row states a size, it is once, few, many or the class of an expanded clone; other rows omit it.

>TRBV20-1|-|-|TRBJ1-1
CSASLLTEAFF
TGCAGTGCTAGTTTACTTACTGAAGCTTTCTTT
>TRBV27|TRBD2|once|TRBJ2-7
CASTLRGGLSYEQYF
TGTGCCAGCACCTTACGGGGAGGGCTCTCCTACGAGCAGTACTTC
>TRBV9|TRBD2|few|TRBJ2-3
CASSVAAGGTSDTQYF
TGTGCCAGCAGCGTAGCGGCGGGGGGGACCTCAGATACGCAGTATTTT
>TRBV9|-|-|TRBJ2-2
CASTDRRAANTGELFF
TGTGCCAGCACCGACCGGAGAGCGGCGAACACCGGGGAGCTGTTTTTT
>TRBV7-9|TRBD1|-|TRBJ1-1
CASSQRQGHTEAFF
TGTGCCAGCAGCCAGCGACAGGGGCACACTGAAGCTTTCTTT
>TRBV15|-|-|TRBJ1-2
CATTLLGAGRDYGYTF
TGTGCCACCACCCTCCTGGGGGCAGGGAGAGACTATGGCTACACCTTC
>TRBV15|-|-|TRBJ1-2
CATSRDSDSNYGYTF
TGTGCCACCAGCAGAGACAGTGATTCTAACTATGGCTACACCTTC
>TRBV28|TRBD2|-|TRBJ2-1
CASWSSGGSHYNEQFF
TGTGCCAGCTGGTCTAGCGGGGGGTCTCACTACAATGAGCAGTTCTTC
>TRBV24-1|-|-|TRBJ2-2
CATSERSTGELFF
TGTGCCACCAGTGAACGGTCGACCGGGGAGCTGTTTTTT
>TRBV7-2|-|-|TRBJ1-2
CASSLVIPYGYTF
TGTGCCAGCAGCTTAGTTATTCCCTATGGCTACACCTTC
>TRBV5-1|-|-|TRBJ2-1
CASSISTGSSYNEQFF
TGCGCCAGCAGCATTTCCACAGGGAGCTCCTACAATGAGCAGTTCTTC
>TRBV6-2/TRBV6-3|-|few|TRBJ1-3
CASSYGGLNSGNTIYF
TGTGCCAGCAGTTATGGGGGACTCAACTCTGGAAACACCATATATTTT
>TRBV12-3/TRBV12-4|TRBD1|-|TRBJ1-5
CASSWDRNQPQHF
TGTGCCAGCAGTTGGGACAGAAATCAGCCCCAGCATTTT
>TRBV6-5|TRBD2|-|TRBJ2-7
CASRVGAGNSYEQYF
TGTGCCAGCCGGGTGGGAGCGGGAAACTCCTACGAGCAGTACTTC
>TRBV7-2|-|-|TRBJ1-6
CASSLEVARRSPLHF
TGTGCCAGCAGCTTAGAGGTGGCTCGGAGGTCACCCCTCCACTTT
>TRBV5-8|-|-|TRBJ1-5
CASSSRAALNQPQHF
TGTGCCAGCAGCTCGAGGGCGGCCCTCAATCAGCCCCAGCATTTT
>TRBV10-3|-|once|TRBJ1-2
CAISEYGSLTGGYTF
TGTGCCATCAGTGAGTACGGCAGCCTAACGGGAGGCTACACCTTC
>TRBV14|TRBD2|-|TRBJ2-1
CASSLRGLASYNEQFF
TGTGCCAGCAGCCTACGGGGACTAGCGAGTTACAATGAGCAGTTCTTC
>TRBV27|-|-|TRBJ2-6
CASTRGAGANVLTF
TGTGCCAGCACTCGGGGGGCCGGGGCCAACGTCCTGACTTTC
>TRBV5-5|TRBD1|-|TRBJ2-5
CASSSSPGQSYKETQYF
TGTGCCAGCAGCTCTTCTCCGGGACAGAGTTATAAAGAGACCCAGTACTTC
>TRBV10-3|-|-|TRBJ1-6
CAISGPPAAPLHF
TGTGCCATCAGTGGGCCGCCCGCGGCACCCCTCCACTTT
>TRBV28|TRBD1|few|TRBJ1-5
CASTQTGGASQPQHF
TGTGCCAGCACCCAAACAGGGGGCGCAAGTCAGCCCCAGCATTTT
>TRBV7-6|TRBD2|-|TRBJ2-3
CASSLRSGRLDTQYF
TGTGCCAGCAGCTTACGGAGCGGGAGATTGGATACGCAGTATTTT
>TRBV5-1|-|once|TRBJ1-6
CASSTGTNNSPLHF
TGCGCCAGCAGCACCGGGACAAATAATTCACCCCTCCACTTT
>TRBV7-8|TRBD1|-|TRBJ1-4
CASSFRTGGPENLFF
TGTGCCAGCAGCTTCCGGACAGGAGGACCCGAAAACCTGTTTTTT
>TRBV29-1|TRBD2|-|TRBJ2-3
CSVAWGTSGTDTQYF
TGCAGCGTTGCGTGGGGGACTAGCGGGACAGATACGCAGTATTTT
>TRBV5-5|-|-|TRBJ1-2
CASSPRGGSNYGYTF
TGTGCCAGCAGCCCAAGGGGGGGATCTAACTATGGCTACACCTTC
>TRBV4-3|-|-|TRBJ2-1
CASSQRGILLSSSYNEQFF
TGCGCCAGCAGCCAACGCGGGATCCTCCTCTCAAGCTCCTACAATGAGCAGTTCTTC
>TRBV3-1/TRBV3-2|-|few|TRBJ1-5
CASSRGGSNQPQHF
TGTGCCAGCAGCCGCGGGGGCAGCAATCAGCCCCAGCATTTT
>TRBV12-3/TRBV12-4|-|-|TRBJ1-1
CASSFQGFTEAFF
TGTGCCAGCAGTTTCCAGGGGTTCACTGAAGCTTTCTTT
>TRBV11-2|-|-|TRBJ1-6
CASSLDYGLRSPLHF
TGTGCCAGCAGCTTAGATTACGGGTTAAGGTCACCCCTCCACTTT
>TRBV7-2|-|-|TRBJ2-3
CASSSNFEGDTQYF
TGTGCCAGCAGCTCCAACTTCGAGGGAGATACGCAGTATTTT
>TRBV30|TRBD1|once|TRBJ1-4
CAWSGTGIGEKLFF
TGTGCCTGGAGCGGGACAGGGATTGGGGAAAAACTGTTTTTT
>TRBV10-3|-|few|TRBJ2-3
CAIGKGERDTQYF
TGTGCCATTGGCAAGGGGGAAAGAGATACGCAGTATTTT
>TRBV18|-|-|TRBJ1-1
CASSRSTEAFF
TGTGCCAGCTCACGGAGCACTGAAGCTTTCTTT
>TRBV15|-|-|TRBJ1-4
CATSPQTVVVEKLFF
TGTGCCACCAGCCCCCAGACAGTGGTTGTTGAAAAACTGTTTTTT
>TRBV6-5|TRBD1|-|TRBJ2-7
CASSYGTGGAYEQYF
TGTGCCAGCAGTTACGGGACAGGGGGTGCCTACGAGCAGTACTTC
>TRBV16|TRBD1|-|TRBJ2-7
CASSQGRGYEQYF
TGTGCCAGCAGCCAGGGCAGGGGGTATGAGCAGTACTTC
>TRBV5-4|-|-|TRBJ1-2
CASSFDSNYGYTF
TGTGCCAGCAGCTTTGACAGTAACTATGGCTACACCTTC
>TRBV2|TRBD2|-|TRBJ2-1
CASSPLSGLAGVTGEQFF
TGTGCCAGCAGTCCGCTTTCGGGACTAGCGGGAGTGACGGGTGAGCAGTTCTTC
>TRBV28|TRBD2|-|TRBJ2-5
CASSFGSGTSGTKTQYF
TGTGCCAGCAGTTTTGGAAGCGGGACTAGCGGGACCAAGACCCAGTACTTC
>TRBV5-1|-|-|TRBJ1-2
CASSLGGQLDNYGYTF
TGCGCCAGCAGCTTGGGAGGGCAGCTTGATAACTATGGCTACACCTTC
>TRBV10-3|TRBD2|-|TRBJ2-2
CAISNWASGGGELFF
TGTGCCATCAGCAACTGGGCTAGCGGGGGCGGGGAGCTGTTTTTT
>TRBV29-1|TRBD1|-|TRBJ1-1
CSVESATGPAEAFF
TGCAGCGTTGAATCGGCGACAGGGCCCGCCGAAGCTTTCTTT
>TRBV5-1|TRBD2|once|TRBJ2-1
CASSQLAPNEQFF
TGCGCCAGCTCCCAACTAGCGCCCAATGAGCAGTTCTTC
>TRBV7-9|-|-|TRBJ2-7
CASTMGGGYEQYF
TGTGCCAGCACCATGGGCGGAGGCTACGAGCAGTACTTC
>TRBV28|TRBD1|-|TRBJ1-2
CASSPGQGIANYGYTF
TGTGCCAGCAGTCCCGGACAGGGCATAGCTAACTATGGCTACACCTTC
>TRBV5-4|TRBD2|-|TRBJ2-2
CASSSTSGVWGELFF
TGTGCCAGCAGCTCAACTAGCGGGGTCTGGGGGGAGCTGTTTTTT
>TRBV14|-|once|TRBJ2-1
CASSQDLNIGQFF
TGTGCCAGCAGCCAAGATTTAAACATTGGGCAGTTCTTC
>TRBV6-5|TRBD1|-|TRBJ1-4
CASNTGGVEKLFF
TGTGCCAGTAATACAGGGGGCGTCGAAAAACTGTTTTTT
>TRBV18|-|-|TRBJ1-4
CASSPPPSATNEKLFF
TGTGCCAGCTCACCCCCTCCCAGCGCAACTAATGAAAAACTGTTTTTT
>TRBV19|TRBD2|-|TRBJ2-5
CASKETSLPGMETQYF
TGTGCCAGTAAGGAGACTAGCCTACCCGGGATGGAGACCCAGTACTTC
>TRBV30|-|-|TRBJ2-1
CAWRYGYYNEQFF
TGTGCCTGGAGATACGGTTACTACAATGAGCAGTTCTTC
>TRBV13|TRBD1|-|TRBJ2-3
CASSRTGPTDTQYF
TGTGCCAGCAGCCGGACAGGGCCTACAGATACGCAGTATTTT